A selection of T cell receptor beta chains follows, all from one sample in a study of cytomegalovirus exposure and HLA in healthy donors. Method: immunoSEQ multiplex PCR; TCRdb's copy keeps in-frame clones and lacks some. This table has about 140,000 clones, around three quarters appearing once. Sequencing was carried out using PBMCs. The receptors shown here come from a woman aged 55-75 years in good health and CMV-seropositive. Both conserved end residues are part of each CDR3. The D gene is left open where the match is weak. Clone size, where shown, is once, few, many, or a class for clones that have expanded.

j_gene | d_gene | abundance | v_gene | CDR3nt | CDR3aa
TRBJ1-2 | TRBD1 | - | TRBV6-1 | TGTGCCAGCAGTGAATTGGTGGACAGGCCTAACTATGGCTACACCTTC | CASSELVDRPNYGYTF
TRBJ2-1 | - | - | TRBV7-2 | TGTGCCAGCAGCCAGGGAGGCTCCTACAATGAGCAGTTCTTC | CASSQGGSYNEQFF
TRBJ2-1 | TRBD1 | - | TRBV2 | TGTGCCAGCAGGCCCGGGACAGTCTCCTACAATGAGCAGTTCTTC | CASRPGTVSYNEQFF
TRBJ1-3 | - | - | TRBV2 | TGTGCCAGCAGTGAAAGGCCCCCGCGATTTTGGGGGGGCGGAGGGTCTGGAAACACCATATATTTT | CASSERPPRFWGGGGSGNTIYF
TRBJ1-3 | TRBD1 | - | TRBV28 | TGTGCCAGCAGTTCGACAGGGGTAGGAAACACCATATATTTT | CASSSTGVGNTIYF
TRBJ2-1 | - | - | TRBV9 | TGTGCCAGCAGCGTTGGCGGGACCGCCTTAGGGGAGCAGTTCTTC | CASSVGGTALGEQFF
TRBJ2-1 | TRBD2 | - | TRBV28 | TGTGCCAGCAGAAGGGGACTAGCGGGGCATAATGAGCAGTTCTTC | CASRRGLAGHNEQFF
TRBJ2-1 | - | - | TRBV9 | TGTGCCAGCAGCGTCGTCGAGGGAGTCGGAGAGCAGTTCTTC | CASSVVEGVGEQFF
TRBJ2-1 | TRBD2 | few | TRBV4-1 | TGCGCCAGCAGCCAAGGTGTCGGGACTAGCGGTTACAATGAGCAGTTCTTC | CASSQGVGTSGYNEQFF
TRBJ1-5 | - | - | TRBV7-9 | TGTGCCAGCAGCTTAGGAGAGGCGGGTAATCAGCCCCAGCATTTT | CASSLGEAGNQPQHF
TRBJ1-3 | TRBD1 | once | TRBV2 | TGTGCCAGCAGTGGAACAGGGGGCTTTCAGGGAAACACCATATATTTT | CASSGTGGFQGNTIYF
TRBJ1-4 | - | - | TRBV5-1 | TGCGCCAGCAGCTTGGTTCCGGGAGACGAAAAACTGTTTTTT | CASSLVPGDEKLFF
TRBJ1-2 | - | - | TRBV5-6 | TGTGCCAGCAGCTTTCAGGGGCTTAAGGACTATGGCTACACCTTC | CASSFQGLKDYGYTF
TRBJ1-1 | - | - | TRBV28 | TGTGCCACCCAGCCCAGGATAAACACTGAAGCTTTCTTT | CATQPRINTEAFF
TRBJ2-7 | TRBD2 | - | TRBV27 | TGTGCCAGCTCAGTCAGACTAGCGGGACCTCAGCAGTACTTC | CASSVRLAGPQQYF
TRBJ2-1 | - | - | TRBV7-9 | TGTGCTACTTTCCGGGACACCTCTCGGCGGGAGCAGTTCTTC | CATFRDTSRREQFF
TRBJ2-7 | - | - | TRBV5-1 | TGCGCCAGCAGCTTGGAGTCCGGCAGGGCCTACGAGCAGTACTTC | CASSLESGRAYEQYF
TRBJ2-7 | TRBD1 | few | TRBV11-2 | TGTGCCAGCAGCTTCGGACAGGCCTCCTACGAGCAGTACTTC | CASSFGQASYEQYF
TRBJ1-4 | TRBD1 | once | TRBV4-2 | TGTGCCAGCAGCCAAGATGGGACAGGGCGAGGTAATGAAAAACTGTTTTTT | CASSQDGTGRGNEKLFF
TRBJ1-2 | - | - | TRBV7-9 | TGTGCCAGCAGCTCATCAGGGTACAGGAATTACGGCTACACCTTC | CASSSSGYRNYGYTF
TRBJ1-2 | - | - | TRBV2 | TGTGCCAGCAGTGAATACCGTCGGGCGGACAGATACATATATGGCTACACCTTC | CASSEYRRADRYIYGYTF
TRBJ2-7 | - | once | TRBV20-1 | TGCAGTGCTCCGCAGACCTACGAGCAGTACTTC | CSAPQTYEQYF
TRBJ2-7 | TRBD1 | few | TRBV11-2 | TGTGCCAGCATCCTCTCCGCGGGACAGGGGGCCTACGAGCAGTACTTC | CASILSAGQGAYEQYF
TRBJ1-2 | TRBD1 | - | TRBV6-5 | TGTGCCAGCAGAGGAGACAGGGAGGCCTATGGCTACACCTTC | CASRGDREAYGYTF
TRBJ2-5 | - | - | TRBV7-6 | TGTGCCAGCAGCTTGCAGGAGGGGACCCAGTACTTC | CASSLQEGTQYF
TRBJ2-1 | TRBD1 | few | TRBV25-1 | TGTGCCAGCAGACGTCCCGGGACAGGGGGCAAAATGGACAATGAGCAGTTCTTC | CASRRPGTGGKMDNEQFF
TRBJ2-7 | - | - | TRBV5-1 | TGCGCCAGCAGCTCGACAGGTCCCCACGAGCAGTACTTC | CASSSTGPHEQYF
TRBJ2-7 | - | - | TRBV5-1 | TGCGCCAGCAGCTTACCATCGACAGCGAACTACGAGCAGTACTTC | CASSLPSTANYEQYF
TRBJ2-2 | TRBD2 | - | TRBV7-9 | TGTGCCAGCAGCCCCTTGGTAGGACTAGCGGGAGTTGTTTCCGGGGAGCTGTTTTTT | CASSPLVGLAGVVSGELFF
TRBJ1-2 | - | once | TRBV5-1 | TGCGCCAGCAGCCCGATATCGGGGGTGGGGCTCTATGGCTACACCTTC | CASSPISGVGLYGYTF
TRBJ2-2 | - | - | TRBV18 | TGTGCCAGCTCACCGGGGCTCGGGAACACCGGGGAGCTGTTTTTT | CASSPGLGNTGELFF
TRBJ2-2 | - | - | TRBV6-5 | TGTGCCAGCAGTTACTTTTCGAACACCGGGGAGCTGTTTTTC | CASSYFSNTGELFF
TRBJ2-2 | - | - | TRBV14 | TGTGCCAGCAGCCAAGAACTAGGGAACACCGGGGAGCTGTTTTTT | CASSQELGNTGELFF
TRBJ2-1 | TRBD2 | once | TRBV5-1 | TGCGCCAGCAGCTTGCTGCTAGCGGGAGTAAATGAGCAGTTCTTC | CASSLLLAGVNEQFF
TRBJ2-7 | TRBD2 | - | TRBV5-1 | TGCGCCAGCAAACGCACGGGGGGCTACGAGCAGTACTTC | CASKRTGGYEQYF
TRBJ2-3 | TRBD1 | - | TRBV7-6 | TGTGCCAGCAGTAGGGACAGGCCGAGCACAGATACGCAGTATTTT | CASSRDRPSTDTQYF
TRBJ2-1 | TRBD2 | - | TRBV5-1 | TGCGCCAGCAGCTTAGGGACTAGCGGGAGTCTCCATGAGCAGTTCTTC | CASSLGTSGSLHEQFF
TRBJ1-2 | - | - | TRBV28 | TGTGCCAGCAGTTTAGAAGGGAGTTATGGCTACACCTTC | CASSLEGSYGYTF
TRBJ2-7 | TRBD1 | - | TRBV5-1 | TGCGCCAGCAGCACCGGACAGGGGCCCTACGAGCAGTACTTC | CASSTGQGPYEQYF